The TCR beta chain described here comes from a study of patients and donors after allogeneic stem cell transplantation. This clonotype has a handful of counts. TCRdb ran MiXCR on the RT-PCR reads and lists one entry per CDR3 protein. The data contain about 960,000 distinct CDR3 sequences, around 17% of them singletons. Sequenced input: blood, either unsorted or a sorted T cell fraction (not recorded which). This receptor was obtained from a human donor who was either an allogeneic HSCT recipient or a stem cell or donor lymphocyte infusion donor (not recorded which). It is not recorded whose cells these are; they may come from a transplant donor.

The CDR3 region has the DNA TGTGCCAGCAGTTTAGGGTTGCGGGAGGGCGAGACAGATACGCAGTATTTT. As protein: CASSLGLREGETDTQYF. The rearrangement uses TRBV12-3 or TRBV12-4 and TRBJ2-3, with 9 nucleotides matching TRBD2. There are 17 residues in the CDR3. Trimming took 1 base from V and 3 from J; bases not matched to a gene: 8.